This T cell receptor beta chain was observed in a study of identical twins. Regarding the study as a whole: Abundant beta clonotypes from cord blood had fewer insertions, unlike memory repertoires, which showed none. Among monozygotic twins, out-of-frame TCR alpha sharing exceeded what models predicted.

A universal primer site was incorporated via template switching, and the cDNA contained unique molecular identifiers. TCRdb re-called the 5' RACE reads with MiXCR, one entry per CDR3 protein. The sample holds around 480,000 distinct CDR3 sequences, 13% to 15% seen once. The CDR3 has 14 amino acids. Germline-derived CDR1 and CDR2 are LNHNV and YYDKDF (reference sequence). The germline V and J ends were trimmed by 0 bases and 3 bases, with 9 bases remaining between them. Only healthy Caucasians were enrolled as donors. As regards this clonotype: The target antigen is unknown.

The same data also went into a second study, on yellow fever vaccine responses in identical twins.

The chain recombines TRBV15 with TRBJ2-7; D is undetermined. The source material was CD4+ T cells sorted from blood. The sequence was obtained from a woman aged 18 to 35 in good health. The CDR3 DNA sequence: TGTGCCACCAGCAGAGACGACTCCCTCTACGAGCAGTACTTC. Translated: CATSRDDSLYEQYF.